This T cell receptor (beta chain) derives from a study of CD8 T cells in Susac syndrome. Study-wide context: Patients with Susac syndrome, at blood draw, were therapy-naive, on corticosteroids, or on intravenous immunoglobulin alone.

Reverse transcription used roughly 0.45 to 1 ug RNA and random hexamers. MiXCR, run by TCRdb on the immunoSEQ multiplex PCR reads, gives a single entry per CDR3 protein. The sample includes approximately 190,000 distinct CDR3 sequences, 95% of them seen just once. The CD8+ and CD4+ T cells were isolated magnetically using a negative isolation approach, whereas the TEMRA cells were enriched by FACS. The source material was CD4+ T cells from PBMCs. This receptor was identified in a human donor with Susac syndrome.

CDR3 in DNA: TGTGCCAGCAGCCAAGCGGTGGGGGGTGAGACCCAGTACTTC. Protein product: CASSQAVGGETQYF. V usage is TRBV3-1 and J usage is TRBJ2-5, with D tentatively TRBD2 (6 bases). Trimming shortened V by 1 base and J by 5 bases, and 11 bases separated the two germline ends. Looked up from germline, CDR1 is LGHDT and CDR2 is YNNKEL (reference sequence). The CDR3 spans 14 residues.